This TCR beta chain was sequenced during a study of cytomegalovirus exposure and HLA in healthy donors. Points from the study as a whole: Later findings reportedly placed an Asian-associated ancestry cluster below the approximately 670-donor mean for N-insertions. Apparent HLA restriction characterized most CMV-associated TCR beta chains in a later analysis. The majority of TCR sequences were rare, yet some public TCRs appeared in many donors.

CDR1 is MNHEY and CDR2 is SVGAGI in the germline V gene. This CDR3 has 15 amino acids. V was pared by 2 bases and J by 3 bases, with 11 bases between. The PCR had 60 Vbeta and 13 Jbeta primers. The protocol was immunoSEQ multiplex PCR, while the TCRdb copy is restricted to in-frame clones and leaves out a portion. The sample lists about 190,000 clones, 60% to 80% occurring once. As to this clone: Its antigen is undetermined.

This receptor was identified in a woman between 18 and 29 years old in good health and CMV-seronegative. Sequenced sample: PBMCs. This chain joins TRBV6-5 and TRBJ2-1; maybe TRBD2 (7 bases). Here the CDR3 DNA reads TGTGCCAGCAGTTACGGGGGGGGCAACTACAATGAGCAGTTCTTC. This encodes CASSYGGGNYNEQFF.